This is a list of T cell receptor beta chains from one sample in a study of human T cells and chemical hapten exposure. TCRdb called the RACE reads again in MiXCR, with one record for every CDR3 protein. The sample yields 350,000 to 450,000 distinct CDR3 sequences, 5.1% seen once. The sequencing used whole blood, collected in connection with sensitization to the hapten diphenylcyclopropenone (DPC). All receptors derive from a woman aged 45-59 years with alopecia areata. Some clones in this sample may be carry-over from other donors' samples. Each CDR3 is given with its conserved first and last residue. D genes are given only for firm matches. The listing skips clone size in some rows; elsewhere it reads once, few, many or a size class.

cdr3_length	v_call	j_call	clone_size	d_call	cdr3_nt	cdr3_aa
14	TRBV29-1	TRBJ2-1	NA	NA	TGCAGCGTTGTCACACAGGGATCCTACAATGAGCAGTTCTTC	CSVVTQGSYNEQFF
19	TRBV18	TRBJ2-2	NA	TRBD2	TGTGCCAGCTCACCACGGTCACTAGCGGGAGTTTCGGGCACCGGGGAGCTGTTTTTT	CASSPRSLAGVSGTGELFF
14	TRBV6-6	TRBJ2-5	NA	NA	TGTGCCAGCAGTTGGGAGCAGGGGGGAGAGACCCAGTACTTC	CASSWEQGGETQYF
12	TRBV29-1	TRBJ2-7	few	NA	TGCAGCGTTGCTGGGGGCTCCTACGAGCAGTACTTC	CSVAGGSYEQYF
14	TRBV12-3/TRBV12-4	TRBJ1-5	many	TRBD1	TGTGCCAGCAGTGGGGACAGGGGAGGACAGCCCCAGCATTTT	CASSGDRGGQPQHF
17	TRBV10-3	TRBJ2-1	NA	NA	TGTGCCATCAGTGAGTCGAGGCAGGCCAGCTCCTACAATGAGCAGTTCTTC	CAISESRQASSYNEQFF
15	TRBV12-3/TRBV12-4	TRBJ2-3	few	NA	TGTGCCAGCAGCTCCGACAAAGGACCCGCAGATACGCAGTATTTT	CASSSDKGPADTQYF
11	TRBV7-6	TRBJ1-4	few	NA	TGTGCCAGCAGCACTAATGAAAAACTGTTTTTT	CASSTNEKLFF
17	TRBV11-3	TRBJ2-2	few	TRBD2	TGTGCCAGCAGCTTAGATTGGACTAGTGGGAACACCGGGGAGCTGTTTTTT	CASSLDWTSGNTGELFF
16	TRBV4-3	TRBJ2-3	few	NA	TGCGCCAGCAGCCGGGGGCGGGACCCCTCCACAGATACGCAGTATTTT	CASSRGRDPSTDTQYF
12	TRBV5-6	TRBJ2-1	many	TRBD2	TGTGCCAGCAGCCTTAGCGGGTCTGAGCAGTTCTTC	CASSLSGSEQFF
17	TRBV21-1	TRBJ2-6	many	NA	TGTGCCAGCAGCAAAGAAGGTAGACCCCTCTGGGCCAACGTCCTGACTTTC	CASSKEGRPLWANVLTF
18	TRBV7-9	TRBJ2-1	NA	TRBD2	TGTGCCAGCAGCTTCGGTTTCGAAGCGGGAACTGTAGAAAATGAGCAGTTCTTC	CASSFGFEAGTVENEQFF
15	TRBV28	TRBJ1-6	few	TRBD1	TGTGCCAGCAGCCAGGGGACAGGAGGGAATTCACCCCTCCACTTT	CASSQGTGGNSPLHF
13	TRBV12-3/TRBV12-4	TRBJ1-6	NA	TRBD1	TGTGCCAGCAGGGCCGGGACAGCTTCACCCCTCCACTTT	CASRAGTASPLHF
16	TRBV29-1	TRBJ2-7	few	TRBD1	TGCAGCGTTGAAGCTCCAACAGGGGAAGTAAGCTACGAGCAGTACTTC	CSVEAPTGEVSYEQYF
16	TRBV15	TRBJ1-5	NA	NA	TGTGCCACCAGCAGAGATCGGGGGGGCGGCAATCAGCCCCAGCATTTT	CATSRDRGGGNQPQHF
18	TRBV7-8	TRBJ2-3	many	TRBD2	TGTGCCAGCAGCTTACCATCGGGACTAGCGGCTAGCACAGATACGCAGTATTTT	CASSLPSGLAASTDTQYF
16	TRBV28	TRBJ1-5	few	NA	TGTGCCAGCAGTTTATATCCAGGGGTAGGGAATCAGCCCCAGCATTTT	CASSLYPGVGNQPQHF
14	TRBV15	TRBJ2-7	many	NA	TGTGCCACCAGCAGAGACAGGGCAAACTACGAGCAGTACTTC	CATSRDRANYEQYF
13	TRBV20-1	TRBJ1-5	NA	NA	TGCAGTGCTAGTTCAACGACTAATCAGCCCCAGCATTTT	CSASSTTNQPQHF
17	TRBV18	TRBJ1-1	NA	NA	TGTGCCAGCTCCGACAGTCCCCCCCTCACGATGAACACTGAAGCTTTCTTT	CASSDSPPLTMNTEAFF
15	TRBV21-1	TRBJ1-4	many	NA	TGTGCCAGCAGCAAAGAGGGACAGGGTAATGAAAAACTGTTTTTT	CASSKEGQGNEKLFF
13	TRBV20-1	TRBJ2-1	few	TRBD1	TGCAGTGCTTGGGGACAGGGAAACAATGAGCAGTTCTTC	CSAWGQGNNEQFF
13	TRBV7-9	TRBJ2-2	NA	NA	TGTGCCAGCAGCCTTTTCTCGGCCGGGGAGCTGTTTTTT	CASSLFSAGELFF
13	TRBV11-2	TRBJ1-1	many	NA	TGTGCCAGCAGCTTAGAAAGCCAGGGCGCGGCTTTCTTT	CASSLESQGAAFF
16	TRBV6-1	TRBJ1-1	NA	NA	TGTGCCAGCAGCCCCGGGGAGGCTAGCATGTGGACTGAAGCTTTCTTT	CASSPGEASMWTEAFF
14	TRBV12-3/TRBV12-4	TRBJ1-5	NA	TRBD1	TGTGCCAGCAGTAAGACAGGGGAGAATCAGCCCCAGCATTTT	CASSKTGENQPQHF
15	TRBV9	TRBJ1-2	NA	NA	TGTGCCAGCAGCGTATATGGGCGACCTAACTATGGCTACACCTTC	CASSVYGRPNYGYTF
16	TRBV7-8	TRBJ2-6	NA	TRBD1	TGTGCCAGCAGCCCTACGGACAGGTCTGGGGCCAACGTCCTGACTTTC	CASSPTDRSGANVLTF
14	TRBV5-6	TRBJ2-7	NA	NA	TGTGCCAGCAGCTTGGGCAGCCCCGTCGACGAGCAGTACTTC	CASSLGSPVDEQYF
15	TRBV9	TRBJ2-5	few	NA	TGTGCCAGCAGCGTCTCCAATGGGATAAGAGAGACCCAGTACTTC	CASSVSNGIRETQYF
16	TRBV12-3/TRBV12-4	TRBJ2-5	many	NA	TGTGCCAGCAGTTCCCCAACAGGGCCTATTCAAGAGACCCAGTACTTC	CASSSPTGPIQETQYF
15	TRBV20-1	TRBJ1-5	few	NA	TGCAGTGCTAGACCTAGCGGGGGCGCGGGTCAGCCCCAGCATTTT	CSARPSGGAGQPQHF
17	TRBV7-9	TRBJ1-6	few	NA	TGTGCCAGCAGCTTGAAAGGCCGGCGGGGGTTCGCTTCACCCCTCCACTTT	CASSLKGRRGFASPLHF
15	TRBV9	TRBJ2-1	many	TRBD2	TGTGCCAGCAGCGTAGCTGGGGGGGAGGCCGGGGAGCAGTTCTTC	CASSVAGGEAGEQFF
15	TRBV3-1	TRBJ1-1	NA	NA	TGTGCCAGCAGCCAATTATCAGGGGCGGGCACTGAAGCTTTCTTT	CASSQLSGAGTEAFF
15	TRBV6-2/TRBV6-3	TRBJ2-7	many	NA	TGTGCCAGCAGTTACTCGACCGCGAGCTCCTACGAGCAGTACTTC	CASSYSTASSYEQYF
12	TRBV29-1	TRBJ1-1	NA	NA	TGCAGCGCCCTTAGAGAGAACACTGAAGCTTTCTTT	CSALRENTEAFF
17	TRBV6-6	TRBJ1-6	NA	NA	TGTGCCAGCAGTGGCATACAGGAAAGCTCCTATAATTCACCCCTCCACTTT	CASSGIQESSYNSPLHF
14	TRBV20-1	TRBJ2-1	few	NA	TGCAGTGCCATCCCCGGGAACTCCTACAATGAGCAGTTCTTC	CSAIPGNSYNEQFF
14	TRBV12-5	TRBJ2-1	many	TRBD2	TGTGCTAGTGGTTGGGCGGGAGGAAGGAATGAGCAGTTCTTC	CASGWAGGRNEQFF
14	TRBV5-6	TRBJ1-2	few	NA	TGTGCCAGCAGCTTGGAACTGGAGAACTATGGCTACACCTTC	CASSLELENYGYTF
14	TRBV5-4	TRBJ1-1	NA	NA	TGTGCCAGCAGCTCACCCTCCCCGGCTTCTGAAGCTTTCTTT	CASSSPSPASEAFF
14	TRBV12-3/TRBV12-4	TRBJ2-3	few	TRBD2	TGTGCCAGCAGGCCTAGCGGTCGCACAGATACGCAGTATTTT	CASRPSGRTDTQYF
14	TRBV29-1	TRBJ1-2	many	NA	TGCAGCGTTGAGGAGGGGAACTGGAACTATGGCTACACCTTC	CSVEEGNWNYGYTF
16	TRBV5-1	TRBJ2-1	many	NA	TGCGCCAGCAGCTTGGCGCGGGGCGAGAACTCCAATGAGCAGTTCTTC	CASSLARGENSNEQFF
18	TRBV7-2	TRBJ2-1	many	TRBD2	TGTGCCAGCAGCCAAGCCCCACTAGCGGGGAGCTCCTACAATGAGCAGTTCTTC	CASSQAPLAGSSYNEQFF
14	TRBV27	TRBJ2-7	NA	NA	TGTGCCAGCAGTTTAATGGCAGGGCCCTCCGAGCAGTACTTC	CASSLMAGPSEQYF
14	TRBV21-1	TRBJ1-5	few	NA	TGTGCCAGCAGCAAACCTGGTGGGGGGCAGCCCCAGCATTTT	CASSKPGGGQPQHF
16	TRBV7-8	TRBJ2-1	many	NA	TGTGCCAGCAGCTTAGGGTTCCTTCCACCCAACAATGAGCAGTTCTTC	CASSLGFLPPNNEQFF
12	TRBV20-1	TRBJ1-1	NA	NA	TGCAGTGCTAGAGATATGGGAACTGAAGCTTTCTTT	CSARDMGTEAFF
13	TRBV7-2	TRBJ2-2	few	NA	TGTGCCAGCAGCTTAATAAACACCGGGGAGCTGTTTTTT	CASSLINTGELFF
13	TRBV6-5	TRBJ1-1	many	NA	TGTGCCAGCTCCCTGGGAGGGTTGACTGAAGCTTTCTTT	CASSLGGLTEAFF
15	TRBV7-2	TRBJ1-5	many	TRBD1	TGTGCCAGCAGCTTTCTGGGACAGGGGGGTCAGCCCCAGCATTTT	CASSFLGQGGQPQHF
15	TRBV28	TRBJ1-4	few	NA	TGTGCCAGCAAAATGAGGATGGATGTAAATGAAAAACTGTTTTTT	CASKMRMDVNEKLFF
15	TRBV27	TRBJ2-3	few	TRBD2	TGTGCCAGCAGTTCAATAGCGGGAGGGGGAGATACGCAGTATTTT	CASSSIAGGGDTQYF
14	TRBV3-1	TRBJ2-3	many	NA	TGTGCCAGCAGCCAAAGGACAGGCACAGATACGCAGTATTTT	CASSQRTGTDTQYF
13	TRBV10-3	TRBJ1-1	many	TRBD1	TGTGCCGTTGAGAGGGACAGTTCCACTGAAGCTTTCTTT	CAVERDSSTEAFF